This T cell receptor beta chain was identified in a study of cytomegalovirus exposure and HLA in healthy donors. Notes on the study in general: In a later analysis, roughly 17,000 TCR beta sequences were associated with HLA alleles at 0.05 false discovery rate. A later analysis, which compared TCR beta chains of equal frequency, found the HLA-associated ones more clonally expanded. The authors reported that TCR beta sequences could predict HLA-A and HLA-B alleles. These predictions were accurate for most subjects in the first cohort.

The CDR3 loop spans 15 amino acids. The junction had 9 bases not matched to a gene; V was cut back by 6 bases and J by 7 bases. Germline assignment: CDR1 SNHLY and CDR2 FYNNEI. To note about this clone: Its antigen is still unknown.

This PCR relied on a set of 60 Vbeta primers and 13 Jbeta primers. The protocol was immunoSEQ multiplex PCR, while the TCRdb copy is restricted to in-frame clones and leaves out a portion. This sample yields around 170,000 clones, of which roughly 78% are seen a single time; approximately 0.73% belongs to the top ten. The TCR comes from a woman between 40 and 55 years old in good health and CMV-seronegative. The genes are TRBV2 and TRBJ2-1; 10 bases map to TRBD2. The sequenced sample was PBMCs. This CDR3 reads CASRPLAGVGNEQFF. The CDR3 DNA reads TGTGCCAGCAGGCCTCTAGCGGGAGTCGGGAATGAGCAGTTCTTC. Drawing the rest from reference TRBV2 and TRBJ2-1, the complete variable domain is EPEVTQTPSHQVTQMGQEVILRCVPISNHLYFYWYRQILGQKVEFLVSFYNNEISEKSEIFDDQFSVERPDGSNFTLKIRSTKLEDSAMYFCASRPLAGVGNEQFFGPGTRLTVL.